The 27 T cell receptor beta chains listed next were all sequenced from one sample in a study of cytotoxic CD8 clonotypes in ibrutinib-treated CLL (dated by TCRdb to about 2021). The protocol used for the library was the immunoSEQ multiplex PCR assay. What TCRdb holds here is the immuneACCESS table cut down to in-frame rearrangements. Part of the clones is not present; checked against another copy, under half of the missing clones reflect an unresolved V gene, and the others are unexplained. In this sample the table shows some 200,000 clones, around 72% of which occur a single time. Together, the top ten hold 13% of the sample. Explained via the paper, the time point label denotes: around 2 years on ibrutinib. Here the sequenced sample was PBMCs, taken after 24 months of ibrutinib treatment. The receptors were sampled from a human donor with chronic lymphocytic leukemia.

The chain is built from TRBV4-3 and TRBJ1-1, with 8 positions matching TRBD1. CDR1 and CDR2 (germline): LGHNA, YSLEER. CDR3 length: 13 amino acids. Losses at the gene ends were 2 bases for V and 6 bases for J; bases not matched to a gene: 2. The CDR3 loop is CASSQTGGSEAFF. DNA for the CDR3: TGCGCCAGCAGCCAAACAGGGGGATCTGAAGCTTTCTTT.

The chain has TRBV27 and TRBJ2-7, with TRBD2 matching 9 bases. Germline V gene data show CDR1 as MNHEY and CDR2 as SMNVEV (reference sequence). Trimming cost V 2 bases and J 0 bases; bases outside gene matches: 2. The CDR3 has 15 amino acids. CDR3 DNA: TGTGCCAGCAGTTTAGTTAGCGGGAGCTCCTACGAGCAGTACTTC. It yields the protein CASSLVSGSSYEQYF.

This clone was recorded a few times. For the CDR3, the DNA is TGTGCCTGGAACGAGGCCCACGGTCAGCCCCAGCATTTT. Encoded protein: CAWNEAHGQPQHF. The chain joins TRBV30 to TRBJ1-5; D remains unclear. From germline, CDR1 is GTSNPN and CDR2 SVGIG (reference sequence). The CDR3 extends over 13 amino acids. V was pared by 4 bases and J by 6 bases, with 13 bases between.

CDR3 region: CASSWGLAGYEQYF. In DNA, the CDR3 is TGCGCCAGCAGCTGGGGACTAGCGGGCTACGAGCAGTACTTC. The chain employs TRBV4-3 and TRBJ2-7, with 12 bases aligning to TRBD2. With V trimmed by 5 bases and J by 3 bases, 2 bases remained unmatched. Germline V CDR1 and CDR2: LGHNA, YSLEER. The CDR3 length is 14 residues.

The chain combines TRBV27 with TRBJ2-7, with 7 bases fitting TRBD2. V dropped 6 bases and J dropped 1; count of bases not matched to a gene: 9. The CDR3 runs 15 residues. CDR1 is MNHEY and CDR2 is SMNVEV in the germline V gene (reference sequence). CDR3 amino acids: CASSPRGLGSYEQYF. The CDR3 DNA follows: TGTGCCAGCAGCCCTAGAGGACTAGGGTCCTACGAGCAGTACTTC.

The CDR3 coding sequence is TGTGCCAGCAGTGACTCGAGCGGACAGGGGGTAGCCTATGGCTACACCTTC. This gives the protein CASSDSSGQGVAYGYTF. This sequence joins TRBV6-4 and TRBJ1-2; 10 bases match TRBD1. The CDR3 length is 17 residues. Germline V lookup: CDR1 MRHNA, CDR2 SNTAGT. The trim removed 0 bases at V and 4 bases at J, leaving 8 bases unmatched.

This chain links TRBV7-2 with TRBJ2-7; D not certain. The ends were cut back, 5 bases at V and 1 base at J, with 3 bases in the middle. The CDR3 has 11 residues. From germline, CDR1 is SGHTA and CDR2 FQGNSA. Written as DNA, the CDR3 is TGTGCCAGCAGCCCATCCTACGAGCAGTACTTC. Encoded protein: CASSPSYEQYF.

V gene TRBV6-6 combines with J gene TRBJ2-7, with TRBD2 identical over 7 bases. Germline loops: CDR1 MNHNY, CDR2 SVGAGI (reference sequence). The length of the CDR3 is 13 residues. V shed 6 bases and J 2 bases; nucleotides not matched to a gene: 4. The CDR3 is CASRSGLAYEQYF. CDR3 bases: TGTGCCAGCAGATCCGGACTAGCCTACGAGCAGTACTTC.

The CDR3 protein is CASSFGTSGYNEQFF. CDR3 nucleotides: TGTGCCAGCAGCTTCGGGACTAGCGGCTACAATGAGCAGTTCTTC. The chain joins TRBV13 to TRBJ2-1; 11 bases fit TRBD2. Germline trimming cut 3 bases from V and 3 bases from J; bases unmatched to any gene: 1. The V gene's germline CDR1 is PRHDT and CDR2 FYEKMQ (reference sequence). CDR3 length equals 15 residues.

This clone has more than one count but fewer than ten. The genes are TRBV7-3 and TRBJ2-2, with TRBD2 matching over 13 bases. The CDR3 totals 17 residues. CDR1 SGHTA and CDR2 FQGTGA come from the germline V gene. J lost 7 bases, V lost 4 bases, and 9 bases had no gene match. The CDR3 DNA is TGTGCCAGCAGCTCAACCGGACTAGCGGGAGTGAGCGGGGAGCTGTTTTTT. Encoded protein: CASSSTGLAGVSGELFF.

This chain uses TRBV5-1 with TRBJ2-5, with a tentative D call TRBD2 (6 bases). The germline gives CDR1 SGHRS, CDR2 YFSETQ. V was clipped by 5 bases and J by 3 bases, with 11 bases between them. The CDR3 contains 13 residues. For the CDR3, the DNA is TGCGCCAGCAGTCAGACTAGTAAAGAGACCCAGTACTTC. As protein: CASSQTSKETQYF.

The genes are TRBV28 and TRBJ2-1, with 7 bases that match TRBD2. V lost 5 bases to trimming and J lost 8 bases; unmatched junction nucleotides: 12. The CDR3 has 15 residues. Germline CDR1 reads MDHEN; CDR2 reads SYDVKM. Here the CDR3 reads CASSLGTTFRDEQFF. DNA for the CDR3: TGTGCCAGCAGTCTCGGGACTACATTCCGGGATGAGCAGTTCTTC.

The rearrangement uses TRBV7-3 and TRBJ2-1; 12 bases fit TRBD2. Germline V gene lookup returns CDR1 SGHTA and CDR2 FQGTGA. V trimming: 2 bases; J trimming: 8 bases; junction bases outside the gene matches: 4. This CDR3 has 15 residues. CDR3 sequence: CASSLATSGRYEQFF. In nucleotides, the CDR3 is TGTGCCAGCAGCTTAGCCACTAGCGGGAGGTATGAGCAGTTCTTC.

This chain links TRBV7-2 with TRBJ2-3; 7 nucleotides agree with TRBD1. The junction had 11 bases not matched to a gene; V was cut back by 6 bases and J by 8 bases. CDR1 is SGHTA and CDR2 is FQGNSA in the germline V gene. The CDR3 extends over 14 amino acids. The CDR3 spells CASSKDWNRGTQYF. The CDR3 DNA follows: TGTGCCAGCAGTAAGGACTGGAACAGGGGTACGCAGTATTTT.

The rearrangement links TRBV6-5 to TRBJ1-1; possible D gene TRBD1, 5 bases. The CDR3 runs 15 residues. V lost 0 bases to trimming and J lost 3 bases, with 11 bases between them. The germline V gene has CDR1 MNHEY and CDR2 SVGAGI. The chain's CDR3 is CASSYSRGADTEAFF. The CDR3 DNA sequence: TGTGCCAGCAGTTACTCGAGGGGAGCGGACACTGAAGCTTTCTTT.

This clone was found once. The genes are TRBV28 and TRBJ1-2; D ambiguous. The germline gives CDR1 MDHEN, CDR2 SYDVKM. CDR3 length equals 16 residues. The V gene lost 7 bases and the J gene lost 4 bases, with 22 bases spanning the gap. CDR3 loop: CASTQTLGVLGYGYTF. CDR3 in DNA: TGTGCCAGCACCCAAACCCTTGGGGTCTTAGGCTATGGCTACACCTTC.

V usage is TRBV5-4 and J usage is TRBJ1-2, with D unresolved. This CDR3 contains 12 residues. V lost 1 base and J 7 bases, leaving 8 bases between the germline ends. Germline V gene data show CDR1 as SGHNT and CDR2 as YYREEE (reference sequence). CDR3 amino acids: CASSLSTSGYTF. CDR3 bases: TGTGCCAGCAGCTTGAGCACATCTGGCTACACCTTC.

This clone was detected a few times. The chain couples TRBV6-4 to TRBJ2-3; 14 bases line up with TRBD2. The CDR3 spans 19 residues. The J segment lost 3 bases and the V segment lost 8 bases, leaving 16 bases of the junction unmatched. The germline V gene encodes CDR1 MRHNA and CDR2 SNTAGT. CDR3 bases: TGTGCCAGCGCTTTTCGCGCCGGGACTAGCGGGAGAAGTACAGATACGCAGTATTTT. Its translation: CASAFRAGTSGRSTDTQYF.

The V gene is TRBV9, the J gene TRBJ2-1; tentative D call: TRBD1 (6 bases). V was trimmed by 0 bases and J by 7 bases, leaving 11 bases between them. The length of the CDR3 is 14 residues. Germline V CDR1 and CDR2: SGDLS, YYNGEE. The CDR3 nucleotides read TGTGCCAGCAGCGTAGTGGGCAGGGGTAATGAGCAGTTCTTC. This codes for CASSVVGRGNEQFF.

This clone was found once. The rearrangement uses TRBV11-2 and TRBJ2-7, with 8 bases matching TRBD2. Germline CDR1 SGHAT, CDR2 FQNNGV. There are 15 residues in the CDR3. V lost 1 base and J lost 7; bases outside the gene matches: 9. This chain's CDR3 is CASSLVGSGTVEQYF. CDR3 in DNA: TGTGCCAGCAGCTTAGTTGGTAGCGGGACGGTGGAGCAGTACTTC.

The V and J genes are TRBV15 and TRBJ2-3; unclear D gene. The germline CDR1 and CDR2 sequences are LNHNV and YYDKDF (reference sequence). V was cut by 3 bases and J by 4 bases, with 5 bases left in between. This CDR3 has 12 amino acids. The CDR3 spells CATSRRADTQYF. The CDR3 nucleotides read TGTGCCACCAGCAGGAGAGCAGATACGCAGTATTTT.

The chain combines TRBV4-3 with TRBJ1-4; TRBD1 agrees at 11 bases. The CDR3 spans 19 residues. V dropped 2 bases and J dropped 0; count of bases not matched to a gene: 8. From germline, CDR1 is LGHNA and CDR2 YSLEER. CDR3 sequence reads: CASSQWDRGSYATNEKLFF. Here the CDR3 DNA reads TGCGCCAGCAGCCAATGGGACAGGGGGTCATACGCAACTAATGAAAAACTGTTTTTT.

The gene calls are TRBV9 and TRBJ2-7; 7 bases map to TRBD1. The CDR3 runs to 14 residues. V was pared by 4 bases and J by 0 bases, with 4 bases of the junction left unmatched. Looked up from germline, CDR1 is SGDLS and CDR2 is YYNGEE. CDR3 coding DNA: TGTGCCAGCAGCCCGCGGACAGGCTCCTACGAGCAGTACTTC. It is translated as CASSPRTGSYEQYF. Using reference TRBV9 and TRBJ2-7 for the parts outside the CDR3, the full variable domain is DSGVTQTPKHLITATGQRVTLRCSPRSGDLSVYWYQQSLDQGLQFLIQYYNGEERAKGNILERFSAQQFPDLHSELNLSSLELGDSALYFCASSPRTGSYEQYFGPGTRLTVT.

The V gene is TRBV7-3, the J gene TRBJ1-1, with unresolved D. With 3 bases removed from V and 11 bases from J, the gap between germline ends came to 16 bases. The CDR3 spans 13 residues. From germline, CDR1 is SGHTA and CDR2 FQGTGA. DNA of the CDR3: TGTGCCAGCAGCTTGGACTTCTTCGGTAGGGCTTTCTTT. Amino acid sequence: CASSLDFFGRAFF.

The chain links TRBV5-1 to TRBJ2-5, with a possible D match to TRBD2 (5 bases). Germline values: CDR1 SGHRS, CDR2 YFSETQ. The ends were cut back, 1 base at V and 2 bases at J, with 12 bases in the middle. The length of the CDR3 is 15 residues. CDR3 sequence reads: CASSLRGSGQETQYF. For the CDR3, the DNA is TGCGCCAGCAGCTTGAGAGGGAGTGGGCAAGAGACCCAGTACTTC. Full variable domain (outside the CDR3, taken from reference TRBV5-1 and TRBJ2-5): KAGVTQTPRYLIKTRGQQVTLSCSPISGHRSVSWYQQTPGQGLQFLFEYFSETQRNKGNFPGRFSGRQFSNSRSEMNVSTLELGDSALYLCASSLRGSGQETQYFGPGTRLLVL.

The chain combines TRBV15 with TRBJ2-1, with 9 nucleotides matching TRBD2. V was pared by 2 bases and J by 7 bases, with 15 bases of the junction left unmatched. Germline values: CDR1 LNHNV, CDR2 YYDKDF (reference sequence). The CDR3 runs to 18 residues. The DNA for the CDR3 is TGTGCCACCAGCAGAATAGCGGGAGTGGGAATCGTTGTGAATGAGCAGTTCTTC. This sequence encodes CATSRIAGVGIVVNEQFF.

This clone was recorded a few times. The chain is built from TRBV4-3 and TRBJ1-4, with D tentatively TRBD1 (5 bases). Per the germline V gene, CDR1 is LGHNA and CDR2 is YSLEER. The CDR3 extends over 15 amino acids. V was clipped by 0 bases and J by 8 bases, with 13 bases between them. The CDR3 DNA sequence: TGCGCCAGCAGCCAAGATCTGAGGGGATTCGAAAAACTGTTTTTT. As protein: CASSQDLRGFEKLFF.